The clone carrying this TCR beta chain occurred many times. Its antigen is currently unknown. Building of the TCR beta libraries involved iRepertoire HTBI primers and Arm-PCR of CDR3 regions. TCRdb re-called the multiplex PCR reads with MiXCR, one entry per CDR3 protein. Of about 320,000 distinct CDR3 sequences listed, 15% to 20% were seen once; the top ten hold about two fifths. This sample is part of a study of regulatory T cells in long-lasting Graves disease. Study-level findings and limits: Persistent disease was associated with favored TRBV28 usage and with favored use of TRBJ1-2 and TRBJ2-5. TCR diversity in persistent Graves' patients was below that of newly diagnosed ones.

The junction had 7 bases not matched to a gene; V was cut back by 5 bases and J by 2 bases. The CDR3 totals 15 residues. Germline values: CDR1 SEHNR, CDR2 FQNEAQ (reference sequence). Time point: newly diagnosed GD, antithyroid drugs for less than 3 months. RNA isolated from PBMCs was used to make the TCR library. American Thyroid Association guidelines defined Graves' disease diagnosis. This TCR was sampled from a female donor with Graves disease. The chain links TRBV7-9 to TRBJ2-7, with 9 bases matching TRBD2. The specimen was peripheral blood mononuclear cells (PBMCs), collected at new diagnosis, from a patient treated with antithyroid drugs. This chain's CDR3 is CASSGLAGDPYEQYF. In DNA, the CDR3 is TGTGCCAGCAGCGGATTAGCGGGAGACCCCTACGAGCAGTACTTC.